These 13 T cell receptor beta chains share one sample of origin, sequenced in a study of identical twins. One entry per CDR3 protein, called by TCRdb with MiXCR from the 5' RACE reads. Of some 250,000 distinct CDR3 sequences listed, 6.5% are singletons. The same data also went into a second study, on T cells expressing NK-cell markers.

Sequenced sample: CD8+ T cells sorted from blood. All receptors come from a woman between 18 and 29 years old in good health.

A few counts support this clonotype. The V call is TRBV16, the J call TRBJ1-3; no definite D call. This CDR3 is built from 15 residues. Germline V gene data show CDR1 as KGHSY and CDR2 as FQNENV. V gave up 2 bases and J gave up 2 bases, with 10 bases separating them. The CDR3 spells CASSQRPPTGNTIYF. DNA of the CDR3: TGTGCCAGCAGCCAACGGCCCCCGACTGGAAACACCATATATTTT.

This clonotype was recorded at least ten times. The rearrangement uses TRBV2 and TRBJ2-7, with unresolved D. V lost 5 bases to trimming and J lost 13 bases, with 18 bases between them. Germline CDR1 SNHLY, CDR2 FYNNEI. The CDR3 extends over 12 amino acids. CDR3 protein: CASSLPTKGFYF. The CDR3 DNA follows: TGTGCCAGCAGTCTCCCCACGAAAGGGTTTTACTTC.

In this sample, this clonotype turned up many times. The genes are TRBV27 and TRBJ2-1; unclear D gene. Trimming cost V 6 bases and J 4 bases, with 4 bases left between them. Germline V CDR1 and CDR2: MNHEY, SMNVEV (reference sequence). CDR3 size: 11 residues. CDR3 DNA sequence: TGTGCCAGCAGCGCTTACAATGAGCAGTTCTTC. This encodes CASSAYNEQFF.

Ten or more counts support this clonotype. The CDR3 here is CASSKTGTNTEAFF. CDR3 coding DNA: TGTGCCAGCAGCAAGACAGGTACAAACACTGAAGCTTTCTTT. V and J are TRBV3-1 and TRBJ1-1, with TRBD1 as a possible D gene (6 bases). The CDR3 has 14 amino acids. Germline V gene sequence: CDR1 LGHDT, CDR2 YNNKEL (reference sequence). V lost 5 bases and J 2 bases, leaving 12 bases between the germline ends.

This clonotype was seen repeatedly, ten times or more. CDR3 loop: CSALSSETPSYGYTF. In DNA, the CDR3 is TGCAGTGCGCTTAGCAGCGAGACCCCGTCCTATGGCTACACCTTC. The gene calls are TRBV20-1 and TRBJ1-2; D gene uncertain. The CDR3 has 15 amino acids. Per the germline V gene, CDR1 is DFQATT and CDR2 is SNEGSKA (reference sequence). V lost 6 bases to trimming and J lost 4 bases, with 21 bases between them.

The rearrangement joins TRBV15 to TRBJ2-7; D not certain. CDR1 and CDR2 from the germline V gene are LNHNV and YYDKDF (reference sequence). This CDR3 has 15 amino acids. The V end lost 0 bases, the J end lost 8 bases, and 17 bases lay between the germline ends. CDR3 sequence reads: CATSRDRAIGLKQYF. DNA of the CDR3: TGTGCCACCAGCAGAGATAGGGCCATCGGGCTCAAGCAGTACTTC.

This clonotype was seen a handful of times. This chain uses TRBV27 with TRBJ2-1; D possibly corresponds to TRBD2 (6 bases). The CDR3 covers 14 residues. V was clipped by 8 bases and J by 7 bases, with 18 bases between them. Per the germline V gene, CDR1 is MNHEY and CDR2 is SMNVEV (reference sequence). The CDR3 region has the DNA TGTGCCAGCGCCCGGGGGAGCGCACCTAATGAGCAGTTCTTC. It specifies CASARGSAPNEQFF.

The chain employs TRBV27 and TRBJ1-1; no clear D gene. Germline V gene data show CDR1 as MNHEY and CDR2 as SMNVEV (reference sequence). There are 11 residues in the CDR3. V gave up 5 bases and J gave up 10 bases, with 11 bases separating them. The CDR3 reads CASSEGVSAFF. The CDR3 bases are TGTGCCAGCAGTGAGGGAGTGTCAGCTTTCTTT.

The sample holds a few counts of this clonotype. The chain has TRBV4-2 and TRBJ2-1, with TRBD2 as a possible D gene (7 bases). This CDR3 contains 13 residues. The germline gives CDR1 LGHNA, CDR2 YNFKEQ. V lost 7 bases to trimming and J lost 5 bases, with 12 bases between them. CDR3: CASNGGLNNEQFF. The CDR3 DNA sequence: TGTGCCAGCAACGGGGGGCTTAACAATGAGCAGTTCTTC.

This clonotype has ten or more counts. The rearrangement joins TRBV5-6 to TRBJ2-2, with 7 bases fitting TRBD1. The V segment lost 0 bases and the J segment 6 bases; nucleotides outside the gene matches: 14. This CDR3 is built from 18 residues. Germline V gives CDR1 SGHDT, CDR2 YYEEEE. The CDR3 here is CASSLEGPRDSESGELFF. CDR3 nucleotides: TGTGCCAGCAGCTTGGAGGGGCCCCGGGACAGTGAATCCGGGGAGCTGTTTTTT. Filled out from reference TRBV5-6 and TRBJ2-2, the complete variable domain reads DAGVTQSPTHLIKTRGQQVTLRCSPKSGHDTVSWYQQALGQGPQFIFQYYEEEERQRGNFPDRFSGHQFPNYSSELNVNALLLGDSALYLCASSLEGPRDSESGELFFGEGSRLTVL.

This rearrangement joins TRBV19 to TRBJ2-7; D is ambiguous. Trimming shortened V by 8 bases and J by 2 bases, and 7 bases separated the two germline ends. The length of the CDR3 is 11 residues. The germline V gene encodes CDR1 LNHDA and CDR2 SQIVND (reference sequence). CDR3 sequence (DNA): TGTGCCAGTGGCAGTACCTACGAGCAGTACTTC. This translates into CASGSTYEQYF.

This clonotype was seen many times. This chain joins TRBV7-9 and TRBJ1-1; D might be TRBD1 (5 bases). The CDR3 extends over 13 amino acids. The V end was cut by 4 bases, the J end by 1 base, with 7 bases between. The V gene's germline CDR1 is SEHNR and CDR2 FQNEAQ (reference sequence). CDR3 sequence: CASSWTPNTEAFF. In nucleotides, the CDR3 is TGTGCCAGCAGCTGGACACCGAACACTGAAGCTTTCTTT.

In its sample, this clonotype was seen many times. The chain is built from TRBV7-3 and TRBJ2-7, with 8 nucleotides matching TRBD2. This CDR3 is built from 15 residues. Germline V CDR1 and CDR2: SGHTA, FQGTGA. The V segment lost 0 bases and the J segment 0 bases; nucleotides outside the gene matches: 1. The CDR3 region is CASSLTRGASYEQYF. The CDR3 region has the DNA TGTGCCAGCAGCTTAACGCGGGGGGCCTCCTACGAGCAGTACTTC.